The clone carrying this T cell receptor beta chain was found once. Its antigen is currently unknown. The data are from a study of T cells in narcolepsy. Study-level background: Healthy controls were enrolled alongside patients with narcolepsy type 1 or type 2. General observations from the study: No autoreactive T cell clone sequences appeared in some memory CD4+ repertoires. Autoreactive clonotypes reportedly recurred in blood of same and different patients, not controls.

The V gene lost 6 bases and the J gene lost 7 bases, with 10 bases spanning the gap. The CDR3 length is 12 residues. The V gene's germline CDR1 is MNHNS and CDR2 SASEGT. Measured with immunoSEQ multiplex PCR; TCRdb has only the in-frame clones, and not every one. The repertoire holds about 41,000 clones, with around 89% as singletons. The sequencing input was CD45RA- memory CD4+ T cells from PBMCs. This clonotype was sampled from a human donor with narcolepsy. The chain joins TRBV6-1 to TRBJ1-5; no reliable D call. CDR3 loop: CASRSDNQPQHF. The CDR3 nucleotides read TGTGCCAGCAGATCCGACAACCAGCCCCAGCATTTT.